One T cell receptor (beta chain) is described in this entry. Per the original data handling: Nucleated cell counts were estimated from reference gene primer amplification. Clones were sequenced by immunoSEQ multiplex PCR, and TCRdb holds only the in-frame ones, with some missing. That table supplies the V and J calls and clone size; D and trimming were determined from the DNA. The data hold approximately 480,000 clones, with about 85% observed a single time. Germline loops: CDR1 LNHDA, CDR2 SQIVND (reference sequence). CDR3 size: 13 residues. V was pared by 6 bases and J by 2 bases, with 3 bases of the junction left unmatched. The age range of participants was 18 to 89 years, with residence in about two dozen US areas. Participant reports of clinical history set cohort assignment. For recovered donors of Cohort 3, there were two negative PCRs, clearance, or symptom resolution. This sample is part of a study of blood T cell repertoires in COVID-19.

Input material: PBMCs or T cells enriched from blood (not recorded which). The chain joins TRBV19 to TRBJ1-2, with 7 bases aligning to TRBD1. The sequence derives from a woman between 18 and 29 years old who had recovered from COVID-19. The CDR3 loop reads CASSRDRNYGYTF. CDR3 nucleotides: TGTGCCAGTAGCCGGGACAGAAACTATGGCTACACCTTC.